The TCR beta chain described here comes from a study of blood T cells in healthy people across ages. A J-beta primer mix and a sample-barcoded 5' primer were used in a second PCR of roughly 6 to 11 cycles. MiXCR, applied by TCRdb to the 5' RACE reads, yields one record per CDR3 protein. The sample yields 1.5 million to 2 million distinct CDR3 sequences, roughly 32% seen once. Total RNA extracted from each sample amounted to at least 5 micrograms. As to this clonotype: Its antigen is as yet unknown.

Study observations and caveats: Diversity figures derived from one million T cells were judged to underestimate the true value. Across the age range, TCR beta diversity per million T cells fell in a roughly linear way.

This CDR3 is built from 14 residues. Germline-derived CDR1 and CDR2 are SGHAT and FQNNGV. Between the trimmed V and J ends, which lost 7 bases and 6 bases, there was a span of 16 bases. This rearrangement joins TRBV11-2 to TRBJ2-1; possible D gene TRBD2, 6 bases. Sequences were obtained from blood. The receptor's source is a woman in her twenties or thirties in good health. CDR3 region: CASTLSRGGNEQFF. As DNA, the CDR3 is TGTGCCAGCACCCTATCGCGGGGAGGCAATGAGCAGTTCTTC.